This is a list of T cell receptor beta chains from one sample in a study of T cell changes during pregnancy in multiple sclerosis. Data came from immunoSEQ multiplex PCR; TCRdb stores just in-frame clones and leaves some out. The data contain roughly 46,000 clones, roughly 92% of them seen just once; the ten biggest clones take up around 2.1%. The material sequenced was peripheral blood, taken in the third trimester of pregnancy. These receptor sequences come from a female donor with multiple sclerosis, enrolled in a pregnancy study. The CDR3 runs from the conserved cysteine through the conserved F or W. The D gene is left open where the match is weak. Size tells how often a clone was seen (once, few, many) or the class of an expanded clone, and some rows leave it out.

cdr3_length: 17; clone_size: .; d_call: TRBD2; j_call: TRBJ2-1; v_call: TRBV27; cdr3_aa: CASSSGLLRDLTNEQFF; cdr3_nt: TGTGCCAGCAGTTCGGGACTACTACGAGACCTTACAAATGAGCAGTTCTTC
cdr3_length: 15; clone_size: .; d_call: TRBD1; j_call: TRBJ2-7; v_call: TRBV6-5; cdr3_aa: CASSSAQGDRDEQYF; cdr3_nt: TGTGCCAGCAGCTCAGCCCAGGGGGATCGGGACGAGCAGTACTTC
cdr3_length: 15; clone_size: .; d_call: TRBD1; j_call: TRBJ1-5; v_call: TRBV15; cdr3_aa: CATSRQGGSNQPQHF; cdr3_nt: TGTGCCACCAGCAGACAGGGGGGCAGCAATCAGCCCCAGCATTTT
cdr3_length: 15; clone_size: once; d_call: .; j_call: TRBJ2-7; v_call: TRBV5-1; cdr3_aa: CASSLVSGSLYEQYF; cdr3_nt: TGCGCCAGCAGCTTGGTTTCCGGGAGCCTCTACGAGCAGTACTTC
cdr3_length: 15; clone_size: .; d_call: TRBD2; j_call: TRBJ2-4; v_call: TRBV19; cdr3_aa: CASSIIAGAKNIQYF; cdr3_nt: TGTGCCAGTAGTATTATAGCGGGAGCCAAAAACATTCAGTACTTC
cdr3_length: 16; clone_size: .; d_call: TRBD1; j_call: TRBJ1-5; v_call: TRBV19; cdr3_aa: CASTAQGAKANQPQHF; cdr3_nt: TGTGCCAGTACTGCCCAGGGGGCAAAAGCAAATCAGCCCCAGCATTTT
cdr3_length: 13; clone_size: .; d_call: .; j_call: TRBJ2-7; v_call: TRBV19; cdr3_aa: CASSRQPPYEQYF; cdr3_nt: TGTGCCAGTAGCCGACAGCCTCCCTACGAGCAGTACTTC
cdr3_length: 15; clone_size: .; d_call: TRBD1; j_call: TRBJ2-1; v_call: TRBV4-3; cdr3_aa: CASSQDSGTDNEQFF; cdr3_nt: TGCGCCAGCAGCCAAGACTCCGGGACAGACAATGAGCAGTTCTTC
cdr3_length: 17; clone_size: .; d_call: .; j_call: TRBJ2-1; v_call: TRBV19; cdr3_aa: CASSQSPASPGYNEQFF; cdr3_nt: TGTGCCAGTAGCCAATCCCCGGCCAGTCCGGGCTACAATGAGCAGTTCTTC
cdr3_length: 15; clone_size: .; d_call: .; j_call: TRBJ2-1; v_call: TRBV7-2; cdr3_aa: CASSLRRRGRDEQFF; cdr3_nt: TGTGCCAGCAGCTTAAGAAGGCGGGGTAGGGATGAGCAGTTCTTC
cdr3_length: 16; clone_size: once; d_call: TRBD1; j_call: TRBJ2-6; v_call: TRBV18; cdr3_aa: CAPTQQGDSGANVLTF; cdr3_nt: TGTGCTCCAACCCAACAGGGGGACTCTGGGGCCAACGTCCTGACTTTC
cdr3_length: 14; clone_size: .; d_call: TRBD1; j_call: TRBJ1-1; v_call: TRBV30; cdr3_aa: CAWSVGTGSTEAFF; cdr3_nt: TGTGCCTGGAGTGTAGGGACAGGGAGCACTGAAGCTTTCTTT
cdr3_length: 16; clone_size: .; d_call: .; j_call: TRBJ2-7; v_call: TRBV5-6; cdr3_aa: CASSPPLRDISYEQYF; cdr3_nt: TGTGCCAGCAGCCCCCCTCTCCGGGATATATCCTACGAGCAGTACTTC
cdr3_length: 14; clone_size: .; d_call: .; j_call: TRBJ1-1; v_call: TRBV2; cdr3_aa: CASSLKGIHTEAFF; cdr3_nt: TGTGCCAGCAGTCTAAAGGGGATCCACACTGAAGCTTTCTTT
cdr3_length: 16; clone_size: .; d_call: TRBD2; j_call: TRBJ2-1; v_call: TRBV6-4; cdr3_aa: CASSEEFSGWYNEQFF; cdr3_nt: TGTGCCAGCAGTGAAGAATTTAGCGGGTGGTACAATGAGCAGTTCTTC
cdr3_length: 14; clone_size: .; d_call: .; j_call: TRBJ2-1; v_call: TRBV6-4; cdr3_aa: CASSEALGAGEQFF; cdr3_nt: TGTGCCAGCAGTGAGGCTTTGGGGGCTGGGGAGCAGTTCTTC
cdr3_length: 15; clone_size: .; d_call: TRBD1; j_call: TRBJ1-4; v_call: TRBV15; cdr3_aa: CATSRVSGQAEKLFF; cdr3_nt: TGTGCCACCAGCAGAGTATCGGGACAGGCTGAAAAACTGTTTTTT
cdr3_length: 13; clone_size: .; d_call: TRBD1; j_call: TRBJ1-2; v_call: TRBV7-3; cdr3_aa: CASSEDRSGGYTF; cdr3_nt: TGTGCCAGCAGCGAGGACAGGTCAGGAGGCTACACCTTC
cdr3_length: 12; clone_size: .; d_call: .; j_call: TRBJ2-7; v_call: TRBV7-2; cdr3_aa: CASSPTTYEQYF; cdr3_nt: TGTGCCAGCAGCCCGACTACCTACGAGCAGTACTTC
cdr3_length: 12; clone_size: few; d_call: .; j_call: TRBJ1-1; v_call: TRBV10-3; cdr3_aa: CAIKEGSGEAFF; cdr3_nt: TGTGCCATCAAGGAGGGGAGTGGTGAAGCTTTCTTT
cdr3_length: 14; clone_size: few; d_call: .; j_call: TRBJ1-1; v_call: TRBV30; cdr3_aa: CAWARDFLNTEAFF; cdr3_nt: TGTGCCTGGGCCAGGGACTTCTTGAACACTGAAGCTTTCTTT
cdr3_length: 14; clone_size: few; d_call: TRBD1; j_call: TRBJ1-5; v_call: TRBV19; cdr3_aa: CASTPGQENQPQHF; cdr3_nt: TGTGCCAGTACCCCGGGACAGGAGAATCAGCCCCAGCATTTT
cdr3_length: 15; clone_size: .; d_call: TRBD2; j_call: TRBJ2-3; v_call: TRBV7-2; cdr3_aa: CASSQNGLAGGSQYF; cdr3_nt: TGTGCCAGCAGCCAGAACGGACTAGCGGGGGGGTCGCAGTATTTT
cdr3_length: 14; clone_size: .; d_call: TRBD2; j_call: TRBJ2-1; v_call: TRBV7-2; cdr3_aa: CASSLRRERAEQFF; cdr3_nt: TGTGCCAGCAGCTTGAGGCGGGAGAGGGCTGAGCAGTTCTTC
cdr3_length: 15; clone_size: .; d_call: .; j_call: TRBJ1-1; v_call: TRBV6-1; cdr3_aa: CASSALTGVNTEAFF; cdr3_nt: TGTGCCAGCAGTGCCTTGACCGGGGTGAACACTGAAGCTTTCTTT
cdr3_length: 13; clone_size: once; d_call: TRBD1; j_call: TRBJ1-2; v_call: TRBV5-5; cdr3_aa: CASSHTGGIGYTF; cdr3_nt: TGTGCCAGCAGCCATACAGGGGGCATTGGCTACACCTTC
cdr3_length: 15; clone_size: .; d_call: .; j_call: TRBJ2-7; v_call: TRBV6-6; cdr3_aa: CASGSGTSSSYEQYF; cdr3_nt: TGTGCCAGCGGTTCCGGGACATCCTCCTCCTACGAGCAGTACTTC
cdr3_length: 13; clone_size: .; d_call: TRBD1; j_call: TRBJ1-2; v_call: TRBV12-5; cdr3_aa: CASGGDRNYGYTF; cdr3_nt: TGTGCTAGTGGCGGGGACAGAAACTATGGCTACACCTTC
cdr3_length: 16; clone_size: .; d_call: TRBD2; j_call: TRBJ2-3; v_call: TRBV10-3; cdr3_aa: CAITPGTSGRKDTQYF; cdr3_nt: TGTGCCATCACCCCCGGGACTAGCGGGAGAAAAGATACGCAGTATTTT
cdr3_length: 13; clone_size: .; d_call: .; j_call: TRBJ2-3; v_call: TRBV28; cdr3_aa: CASSQGGEDTQYF; cdr3_nt: TGTGCCAGCAGTCAAGGGGGGGAAGATACGCAGTATTTT
cdr3_length: 13; clone_size: .; d_call: .; j_call: TRBJ1-1; v_call: TRBV5-4; cdr3_aa: CASSLPRDAEAFF; cdr3_nt: TGTGCCAGCAGCTTGCCGCGGGATGCTGAAGCTTTCTTT
cdr3_length: 14; clone_size: .; d_call: TRBD1; j_call: TRBJ2-2; v_call: TRBV29-1; cdr3_aa: CSVRDRLNTGELFF; cdr3_nt: TGCAGCGTGAGGGACAGGCTAAACACCGGGGAGCTGTTTTTT
cdr3_length: 13; clone_size: .; d_call: .; j_call: TRBJ2-2; v_call: TRBV29-1; cdr3_aa: CSVASGNTGELFF; cdr3_nt: TGCAGCGTTGCCTCAGGGAACACCGGGGAGCTGTTTTTT
cdr3_length: 14; clone_size: .; d_call: TRBD1; j_call: TRBJ2-5; v_call: TRBV7-7; cdr3_aa: CASSRTGVGETQYF; cdr3_nt: TGTGCTAGCAGTCGCACAGGGGTTGGCGAGACCCAGTACTTC
cdr3_length: 18; clone_size: .; d_call: TRBD1; j_call: TRBJ2-2; v_call: TRBV4-3; cdr3_aa: CASSQGLGQGANTGELFF; cdr3_nt: TGCGCCAGCAGCCAGGGTTTAGGACAGGGGGCAAACACCGGGGAGCTGTTTTTT
cdr3_length: 16; clone_size: .; d_call: TRBD1; j_call: TRBJ1-2; v_call: TRBV7-8; cdr3_aa: CASSLDVGRGSYGYTF; cdr3_nt: TGTGCCAGCAGCTTAGATGTCGGCAGGGGGTCCTATGGCTACACCTTC